This T cell receptor (beta chain) was observed in a study of glioma-infiltrating T cells. Overall study findings and caveats: Tissue-blood divergence was below expectation in non-neoplastic patients, above in gliomas. Very few CDR3 sequences were shared between tissue and blood.

TCR alpha and beta CDR3 regions were amplified from RNA using iRepertoire nested multiplex PCR. Tissue mRNA or PBMC total RNA, about 90-400 ng, went into one-step reverse transcription and amplification. TCRdb called the multiplex PCR reads again in MiXCR, with one record for every CDR3 protein. The repertoire holds 93,000 or so distinct CDR3 sequences, with around 29% as singletons. This clonotype has a count of ten or more. What it binds is not known. The V end was cut by 6 bases, the J end by 1 base, with 10 bases between. Germline lookup yields CDR1 SNHLY and CDR2 FYNNEI. The CDR3 loop spans 14 amino acids.

The source material was glioma tissue, nonneoplastic brain tissue, or PBMCs (not recorded which). The V call is TRBV2, the J call TRBJ1-5; D is possibly TRBD1 (6 bases). The receptor was derived from a human donor with low-grade glioma or glioblastoma, undergoing nonglioma brain surgery, or in good health (not recorded which). The CDR3 region has the DNA TGTGCCAGCAGCCCACAGGGAAGCAATCAGCCCCAGCATTTT. Translated: CASSPQGSNQPQHF.